These T cell receptor beta chains were read from a single sample in a study of blood T cell repertoires in COVID-19. Sequencing used immunoSEQ multiplex PCR; TCRdb keeps in-frame clones, though not all of them. This sample has hundreds of thousands of clones, with about 80% found just once. Material: PBMCs or T cells enriched from blood (not recorded which). These receptor sequences come from a middle-aged woman who had been exposed to COVID-19. The CDR3 runs from the conserved cysteine through the conserved F or W. The D gene is left open where the match is weak. Expanded clones get a size class; other rows say once, few or many, or leave the size out.

CDR3: CASSPRTEGYGYTF; DNA: TGCGCCAGCAGCCCCCGGACAGAAGGCTATGGCTACACCTTC; length: 14; J: TRBJ1-2; D: -; V: TRBV4-1; size: -
CDR3: CASSFMGQGNTEAFF; DNA: TGCGCCAGCAGCTTTATGGGACAGGGGAACACTGAAGCTTTCTTT; length: 15; J: TRBJ1-1; D: TRBD1; V: TRBV5-1; size: -
CDR3: CASSPDRVGGYTF; DNA: TGCGCCAGCAGCCCCGACAGGGTAGGGGGCTACACCTTC; length: 13; J: TRBJ1-2; D: TRBD1; V: TRBV10-2; size: -
CDR3: CASSLGNRQRRGRVVYGYTF; DNA: TGTGCCAGCAGCTTGGGGAACCGACAGAGGCGGGGGCGCGTGGTTTATGGCTACACCTTC; length: 20; J: TRBJ1-2; D: -; V: TRBV5-8; size: once
CDR3: CASSLAGTGNSPLHF; DNA: TGCGCCAGCAGCTTGGCTGGGACAGGGAATTCACCCCTCCACTTT; length: 15; J: TRBJ1-6; D: TRBD1; V: TRBV5-1; size: -
CDR3: CATSDPGTGDQTFF; DNA: TGTGCCACCAGTGATCCCGGGACAGGGGACCAAACTTTCTTT; length: 14; J: TRBJ1-1; D: TRBD1; V: TRBV24-1; size: -
CDR3: CAWSFQTGGNQPQHF; DNA: TGTGCCTGGAGTTTCCAGACAGGGGGAAATCAGCCCCAGCATTTT; length: 15; J: TRBJ1-5; D: TRBD1; V: TRBV30; size: -
CDR3: CASQGEGNIQYF; DNA: TGTGCCTCCCAAGGGGAGGGTAACATTCAGTACTTC; length: 12; J: TRBJ2-4; D: TRBD2; V: TRBV6-5; size: -
CDR3: CASSFTGGSNTEAFF; DNA: TGTGCCAGCAGCTTTACAGGGGGTTCGAACACTGAAGCTTTCTTT; length: 15; J: TRBJ1-1; D: TRBD1; V: TRBV7-9; size: -
CDR3: CASSVAHGGHSGNTIYF; DNA: TGTGCCAGCAGCGTAGCTCACGGCGGACACTCTGGAAACACCATATATTTT; length: 17; J: TRBJ1-3; D: -; V: TRBV9; size: -
CDR3: CASSPPQGAYEQYF; DNA: TGTGCCAGCTCACCACCGCAGGGGGCCTACGAGCAGTACTTC; length: 14; J: TRBJ2-7; D: TRBD1; V: TRBV18; size: -
CDR3: CASSLYSGATEETQYF; DNA: TGTGCCAGCAGTTTATATAGCGGGGCGACGGAAGAGACCCAGTACTTC; length: 16; J: TRBJ2-5; D: TRBD2; V: TRBV27; size: -
CDR3: CASSLDTGGGRKLFF; DNA: TGTGCCAGCAGCTTAGATACAGGCGGGGGGAGGAAACTGTTTTTT; length: 15; J: TRBJ1-4; D: -; V: TRBV7-6; size: -
CDR3: CATSDLAGGAYEQYF; DNA: TGTGCCACCAGTGACCTAGCGGGGGGAGCCTACGAGCAGTACTTC; length: 15; J: TRBJ2-7; D: TRBD2; V: TRBV24-1; size: -
CDR3: CASSLAHHYGQANSWGYTF; DNA: TGTGCCAGCAGCTTGGCCCACCACTATGGACAGGCTAATTCCTGGGGCTACACCTTC; length: 19; J: TRBJ1-2; D: TRBD1; V: TRBV5-5; size: -
CDR3: CASSSSGTGSGNTIYF; DNA: TGTGCCAGCAGCAGTTCCGGGACAGGCTCTGGAAACACCATATATTTT; length: 16; J: TRBJ1-3; D: TRBD1; V: TRBV6-2/TRBV6-3; size: -
CDR3: CASSSGSGANVLTF; DNA: TGTGCCAGCAGTTCGGGATCTGGGGCCAACGTCCTGACTTTC; length: 14; J: TRBJ2-6; D: -; V: TRBV27; size: -
CDR3: CASSSQLGGVWAFF; DNA: TGTGCCAGCAGCTCCCAACTGGGGGGTGTTTGGGCTTTCTTT; length: 14; J: TRBJ1-1; D: -; V: TRBV7-2; size: -
CDR3: CASSELSRGGKQPQHF; DNA: TGTGCCAGCAGTGAACTCTCCCGCGGGGGCAAGCAGCCCCAGCATTTT; length: 16; J: TRBJ1-5; D: -; V: TRBV6-1; size: -
CDR3: CASSTGQGLGYTF; DNA: TGCGCCAGCAGCACAGGACAGGGACTGGGCTACACCTTC; length: 13; J: TRBJ1-2; D: TRBD1; V: TRBV5-1; size: -
CDR3: CASRGVGLSEQYF; DNA: TGTGCCAGCCGGGGGGTAGGGCTCTCCGAGCAGTACTTC; length: 13; J: TRBJ2-7; D: TRBD2; V: TRBV11-2; size: many
CDR3: CASSGGGALAEAFF; DNA: TGTGCCAGCAGTGGTGGGGGCGCGCTGGCTGAAGCTTTCTTT; length: 14; J: TRBJ1-1; D: -; V: TRBV27; size: -
CDR3: CASSLQGRNQPQHF; DNA: TGTGCCAGCAGTCTACAGGGGAGGAATCAGCCCCAGCATTTT; length: 14; J: TRBJ1-5; D: TRBD1; V: TRBV2; size: -
CDR3: CASSAGQGADGYTF; DNA: TGCGCCAGCAGCGCGGGACAGGGGGCAGATGGCTACACCTTC; length: 14; J: TRBJ1-2; D: TRBD1; V: TRBV5-1; size: -
CDR3: CASSAPGTGYIYGYTF; DNA: TGTGCCAGCAGTGCCCCCGGGACAGGGTATATATATGGCTACACCTTC; length: 16; J: TRBJ1-2; D: TRBD1; V: TRBV28; size: -
CDR3: CASGLQVNTEAFF; DNA: TGTGCTAGTGGTTTACAGGTTAACACTGAAGCTTTCTTT; length: 13; J: TRBJ1-1; D: -; V: TRBV12-5; size: -
CDR3: CASSLPGVQVGNTIYF; DNA: TGTGCCAGCAGTTTACCCGGGGTCCAAGTTGGAAACACCATATATTTT; length: 16; J: TRBJ1-3; D: -; V: TRBV28; size: -
CDR3: CASKKAGSSYNEQFF; DNA: TGTGCCAGCAAAAAAGCGGGGAGCTCCTACAATGAGCAGTTCTTC; length: 15; J: TRBJ2-1; D: TRBD2; V: TRBV6-5; size: -
CDR3: CASGGVDTEAFF; DNA: TGTGCCAGCGGAGGAGTCGACACTGAAGCTTTCTTT; length: 12; J: TRBJ1-1; D: -; V: TRBV28; size: -
CDR3: CASRPHTYVYEQYF; DNA: TGTGCCAGCAGGCCCCATACATACGTATACGAGCAGTACTTC; length: 14; J: TRBJ2-7; D: -; V: TRBV28; size: -
CDR3: CASSFVVTGREKLFF; DNA: TGTGCCAGCAGCTTTGTAGTGACAGGGCGGGAAAAACTGTTTTTT; length: 15; J: TRBJ1-4; D: TRBD1; V: TRBV5-6; size: -